The T cell receptor (beta chain) under discussion was sequenced for a study of shared clonotypes between healthy human individuals. Study results and limitations: Sampling involved blood alone; tissue repertoires likely differ. Among donors, clonotype sharing was expected to be affected by sequencing depth.

As regards this clone: Its antigen remains unknown.

Trimming stripped 4 bases from V and 12 bases from J, with 25 bases between. The CDR3 consists of 15 residues. Germline CDR1 and CDR2: SGHRS and YFSETQ. In the authors' methods: ImmunoSEQ supplied junction-only sequences lacking quality scores, so filtering was different. The method was immunoSEQ multiplex PCR; TCRdb's version includes in-frame clones alone and lacks a portion of them. That table gives V, J and clone size, and the DNA gave D and trimming. This table has some 2.3 million clones, approximately 95% appearing once. The TCR was taken from a man aged 18-30 years in good health. Some clones in this sample may be carry-over from other donors' samples. Sequenced sample: naive CD4+ T cells from PBMCs. Subset meaning: CD45RA+ positively selected. The chain uses TRBV5-1 and TRBJ1-2; unclear D gene. Here the CDR3 reads CASSPTTRRTEVDTF. The CDR3 nucleotides read TGCGCCAGCAGCCCAACAACACGGAGGACGGAAGTTGACACCTTC. The full variable domain, in which reference TRBV5-1 and TRBJ1-2 provide the parts outside the CDR3, is KAGVTQTPRYLIKTRGQQVTLSCSPISGHRSVSWYQQTPGQGLQFLFEYFSETQRNKGNFPGRFSGRQFSNSRSEMNVSTLELGDSALYLCASSPTTRRTEVDTFGSGTRLTVV.